What follows is one T cell receptor (beta chain) and its context. Its specificity is not known. This sample is part of a study of blood T cells in healthy people across ages. The overall study: Per two T cells, about one barcoded beta molecule was captured through template switching.

Combining a sample-barcoded 5' primer with a J-beta primer mix, a second PCR ran for about 6 to 11 cycles. TCRdb reanalysed the 5' RACE reads using MiXCR and keeps one entry per CDR3 protein. The top ten clones hold over 10% of a sample with under 1,000,000 distinct CDR3 sequences, roughly 40% of them seen once. Drawn from each donor were 7.5 to 10 milliliters of peripheral blood. Researchers isolated at least 7 million PBMCs per sample. This CDR3 has 12 residues. Germline V lookup: CDR1 DFQATT, CDR2 SNEGSKA (reference sequence). V was pared by 4 bases and J by 8 bases, with 12 bases between. Study-level points and caveats: Donors of long life had a larger count of naive CD4+ cells and greater diversity than aged donors.

This receptor was obtained from a man aged 18-30 years in good health. The chain uses TRBV20-1 and TRBJ2-1; TRBD1 might be the D (5 bases). Sequencing was performed on blood. In nucleotides, the CDR3 is TGCAGTGCTAAATCAGGGAATCATGAGCAGTTCTTC. Translation: CSAKSGNHEQFF.